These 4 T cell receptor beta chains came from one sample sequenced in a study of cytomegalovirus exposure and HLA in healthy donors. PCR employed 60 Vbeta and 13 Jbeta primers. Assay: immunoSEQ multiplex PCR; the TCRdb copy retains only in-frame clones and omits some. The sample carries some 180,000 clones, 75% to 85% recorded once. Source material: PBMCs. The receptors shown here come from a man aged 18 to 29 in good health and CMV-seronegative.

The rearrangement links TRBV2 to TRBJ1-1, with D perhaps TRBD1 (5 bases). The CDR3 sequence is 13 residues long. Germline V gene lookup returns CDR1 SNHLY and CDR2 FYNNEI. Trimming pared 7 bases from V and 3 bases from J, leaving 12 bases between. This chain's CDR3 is CASMRRGDTEAFF. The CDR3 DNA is TGTGCCAGCATGAGGCGGGGCGACACTGAAGCTTTCTTT. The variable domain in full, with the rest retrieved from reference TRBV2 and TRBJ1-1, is EPEVTQTPSHQVTQMGQEVILRCVPISNHLYFYWYRQILGQKVEFLVSFYNNEISEKSEIFDDQFSVERPDGSNFTLKIRSTKLEDSAMYFCASMRRGDTEAFFGQGTRLTVV.

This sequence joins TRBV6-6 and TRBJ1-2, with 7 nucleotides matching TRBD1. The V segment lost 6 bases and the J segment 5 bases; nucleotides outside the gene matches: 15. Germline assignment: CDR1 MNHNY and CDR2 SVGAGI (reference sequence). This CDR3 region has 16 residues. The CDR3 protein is CASSPPRQGSKYGYTF. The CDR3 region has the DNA TGTGCCAGCAGCCCCCCCAGACAGGGAAGCAAATATGGCTACACCTTC.

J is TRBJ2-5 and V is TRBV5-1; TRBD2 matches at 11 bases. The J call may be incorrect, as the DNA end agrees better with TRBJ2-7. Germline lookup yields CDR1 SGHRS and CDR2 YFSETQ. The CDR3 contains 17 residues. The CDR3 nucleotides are TGCGCCAGCAGCCCCCCCGGGACTAGCGGACCCTCCTACGAGCAGTACTTC. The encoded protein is CASSPPGTSGPSYEQYF.

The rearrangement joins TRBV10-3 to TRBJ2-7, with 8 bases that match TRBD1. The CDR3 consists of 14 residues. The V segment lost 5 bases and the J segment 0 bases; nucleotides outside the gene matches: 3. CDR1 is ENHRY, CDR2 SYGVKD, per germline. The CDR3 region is CAISWTGYSYEQYF. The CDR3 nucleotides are TGTGCCATCAGTTGGACAGGGTACTCCTACGAGCAGTACTTC.